This is a list of T cell receptor beta chains from one sample in a study of blood T cells in healthy people across ages. TCRdb reprocessed the 5' RACE reads via MiXCR and lists one record per CDR3 protein. The data contain over 1.5 million distinct CDR3 sequences, about 50% of them singletons. The source material was blood. The receptors were sampled from a middle-aged woman in good health. Both conserved end residues are part of each CDR3. A D gene is named only where the DNA matches it firmly.

>TRBV13|TRBD1|TRBJ1-2
CASSTPGGNGYTF
>TRBV28|-|TRBJ2-1
CATILGVKGSEQFF
>TRBV20-1|TRBD1|TRBJ2-5
CSASNLQGASNGQYF
>TRBV29-1|TRBD1|TRBJ2-7
CSVVTGGNIYEQYF
>TRBV5-6|TRBD1|TRBJ2-3
CASRRPGQGVTDTQYF
>TRBV6-5|-|TRBJ2-1
CASSYSRTGWNNEQFF
>TRBV27|-|TRBJ2-5
CASGPAAGETQYF
>TRBV4-3|TRBD1|TRBJ2-1
CASSQSRQGSDEQFF
>TRBV19|-|TRBJ2-6
CASSIGGSGANVLTF
>TRBV2|-|TRBJ1-5
CASSEARRNNQPQHF
>TRBV7-3|TRBD1|TRBJ2-3
CASSAGQGAGDTQYF
>TRBV6-5|TRBD2|-
CASSYRRLAGNSGSLQETQYF
>TRBV4-3|-|TRBJ1-5
CASSEDYGPQGPQHF
>TRBV6-2/TRBV6-3|TRBD2|TRBJ2-2
CASSRSGGRGGELFF
>TRBV4-1|-|TRBJ2-7
CASSQDPGATSYEQYF
>TRBV10-3|TRBD1|TRBJ1-4
CAIRDREREKLFF
>TRBV7-2|-|TRBJ1-1
CASNRIQGRNTEAFF
>TRBV4-3|-|TRBJ2-3
CASSQDGAGTDTQYF
>TRBV15|-|TRBJ2-7
CATSGSYEQYF
>TRBV7-2|-|TRBJ2-1
CASSLVLMDEQFF
>TRBV28|TRBD1|TRBJ1-2
CASSWGQGNYGYTF
>TRBV10-2|-|-
CASSESGVSETQYF
>TRBV5-1|-|TRBJ1-4
CASSLGSTNEKLFF
>TRBV11-2|-|TRBJ2-3
CASSLRHSLTDTQYF
>TRBV12-3/TRBV12-4|-|-
CASSRSSGPEQYF
>TRBV7-9|TRBD2|TRBJ2-1
CASSAQAGTGEGEKFF
>TRBV7-6|-|TRBJ1-2
CASSPQQVGSGYTF
>TRBV24-1|TRBD1|TRBJ2-5
CATSDPDRDRGRETQYF
>TRBV29-1|-|TRBJ1-1
CSAPGLGVAEAFF
>TRBV6-5|TRBD1|TRBJ1-2
CASSLEGATGYTF
>TRBV7-2|TRBD1|TRBJ1-1
CASSLIDRGRGTEAFF
>TRBV9|-|-
CASSVAGGVGETQYF
>TRBV28|TRBD2|TRBJ2-1
CASSLWTGGATNEQFF
>TRBV4-2|-|TRBJ2-2
CASSQEVRGATGELFF
>TRBV3-1|-|TRBJ1-2
CASSQKGASGYGYTF
>TRBV20-1|-|TRBJ2-3
CSAGYLTQYF
>TRBV6-2/TRBV6-3|-|TRBJ2-5
CASSYSSIDEQYF
>TRBV24-1|-|TRBJ2-3
CATSDAQIRATQYF
>TRBV10-3|-|TRBJ2-5
CAISEPGLAETQYF
>TRBV9|TRBD2|TRBJ2-2
CASTRLAGALNTGELFF